These T cell receptor beta chains were read from a single sample in a study of T cells in Graves' hyperthyroidism and ophthalmopathy. TCRdb redid the calling of the multiplex PCR reads with MiXCR, one entry per CDR3 protein. The sample has hundreds of thousands of distinct CDR3 sequences, more than 11% seen once; the top ten hold 20% to 25%. The specimen was blood. The source of these receptors is a young woman with Graves' hyperthyroidism. The CDR3 runs from the conserved cysteine through the conserved F or W. A D gene is named only where the DNA matches it firmly. A clone size is listed for some rows: how often the clone was seen (once, few, many), or a class if it is expanded.

TRBJ1-1 TRBV20-1 NA TRBD1 TGCAGTGCTCGATGGGACAGGGAGGGACGTGAAGCTTTCTTT CSARWDREGREAFF
TRBJ2-7 TRBV29-1 few NA TGCAGCGTTTTTCTAAGGGGATCCCAGGGTGAGCAGTACTTC CSVFLRGSQGEQYF
TRBJ1-1 TRBV7-9 NA NA TGTGCCAGCAAAGGCCAAGGGGGGATCTCTACTGAAGCTTTCTTT CASKGQGGISTEAFF
TRBJ1-5 TRBV10-1 NA NA TGCGCCAGCAGTGAGTCCCCTAGGGGTCTCCAGCATTTT CASSESPRGLQHF
TRBJ2-7 TRBV20-1 NA NA TGCAGCGCCCTTTGGTTCGACAGAAGCTACGAGCAGTACTTC CSALWFDRSYEQYF
TRBJ2-1 TRBV12-3/TRBV12-4 many NA TGTGCCAGCAGTTTGGGGGACCACTCGCATGAGCAGTTCTTC CASSLGDHSHEQFF
TRBJ1-2 TRBV20-1 many NA TGCAGTGCTAGAGATTGGGGAGCCGACGGCTACACCTTC CSARDWGADGYTF
TRBJ2-7 TRBV12-3/TRBV12-4 few TRBD1 TGTGCCAGCAGTTTCACGGCAGGGGGCATTTATCACTACGAGCAGTACTTC CASSFTAGGIYHYEQYF
TRBJ2-1 TRBV7-2 many NA TGTGCCAGCAGCTTTCGCGGACTCCTTCAAGAAAGCTCCTACAATGAGCAGTTCTTC CASSFRGLLQESSYNEQFF
TRBJ1-2 TRBV5-6 NA NA TGTGCCAGCAGCTTACCTTGGGGCGGTTTTAAGGGTGGCTACACCTTC CASSLPWGGFKGGYTF
TRBJ2-5 TRBV20-1 many TRBD2 TGCAGTGCTAGCGCGGGAGTCCTCCGAGAGACCCAGTACTTC CSASAGVLRETQYF
TRBJ1-4 TRBV19 NA TRBD1 TGTGCCAGTAGCGGAGGGACAGGGGGCAGCGGTGAAAAACTGTTTTTT CASSGGTGGSGEKLFF
TRBJ1-5 TRBV10-3 many TRBD1 TGTGCCATCCAAGGGGACAGGGTAAATCAGCCCCAGCATTTT CAIQGDRVNQPQHF
TRBJ2-2 TRBV7-2 many TRBD1 TGTGCCAGCAGCTTAAGCCGGGACAGGGGATTATTCGGGGAGCTGTTTTTT CASSLSRDRGLFGELFF
TRBJ2-2 TRBV6-6 once NA TGTGCCAGCAGTTACTCGTCGTCAGGGGCCGGGGAGCTGTTTTTT CASSYSSSGAGELFF
TRBJ2-4 TRBV20-1 few NA TGCAGTGCCGAGGGGAGGGGGCGCGTGGACATTCAGTACTTC CSAEGRGRVDIQYF
TRBJ2-1 TRBV6-2/TRBV6-3 many NA TGTGCCAGCAGTTACTCGATTTTAGCGGATGAGCAGTTCTTC CASSYSILADEQFF
TRBJ1-5 TRBV20-1 few NA TGCAGTGCTAGTGTGGGGCCTAGCAATCAGCCCCAGCATTTT CSASVGPSNQPQHF
TRBJ2-3 TRBV6-2/TRBV6-3 many TRBD2 TGTGCCAGCAGTTACGACCCTAGCGGGATCACAGATACGCAGTATTTT CASSYDPSGITDTQYF
TRBJ2-3 TRBV4-1 NA TRBD2 TGCGCCAGCAGCCCCCGACTAGCGGGAGATGGGGATACGCAGTATTTT CASSPRLAGDGDTQYF